This T cell receptor (beta chain) derives from a study of human T cells and chemical hapten exposure. One entry per CDR3 protein, called by TCRdb with MiXCR from the RACE reads. This table has approximately 400,000 distinct CDR3 sequences, roughly 4.8% appearing once. The time point here: patch test 1, 2 weeks after DPC sensitization. Indicated treatment: therapeutic diphenylcyclopropenone sensitization with weekly scalp DPC. The table lists this clonotype with many counts. The sequences come from whole blood, collected in connection with sensitization to the hapten diphenylcyclopropenone (DPC). This TCR derives from a woman in her forties or fifties with alopecia areata. Some clones in this sample may be carry-over from other donors' samples.

The CDR3 nucleotides are TGTGCCAGCAGTCCGGCCCGCGAGCAGTACTTC. Protein: CASSPAREQYF. The chain couples TRBV12-3 or TRBV12-4 to TRBJ2-7; no definite D call. V was trimmed by 5 bases and J by 6 bases, leaving 8 bases between them. The CDR3 has 11 amino acids.